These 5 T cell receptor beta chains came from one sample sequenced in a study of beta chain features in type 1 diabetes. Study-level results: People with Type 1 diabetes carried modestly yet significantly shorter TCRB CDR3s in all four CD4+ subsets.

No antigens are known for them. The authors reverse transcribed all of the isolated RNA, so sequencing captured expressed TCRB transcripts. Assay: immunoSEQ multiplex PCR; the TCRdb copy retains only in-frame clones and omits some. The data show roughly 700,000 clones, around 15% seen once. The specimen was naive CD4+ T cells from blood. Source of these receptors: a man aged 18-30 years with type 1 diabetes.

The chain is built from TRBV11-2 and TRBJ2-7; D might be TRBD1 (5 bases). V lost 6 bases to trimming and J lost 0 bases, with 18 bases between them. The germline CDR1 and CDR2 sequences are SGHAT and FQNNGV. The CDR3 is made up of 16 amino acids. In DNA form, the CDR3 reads TGTGCCAGCAGTTTTACAGGCCCAAGGTTCTCCTACGAGCAGTACTTC. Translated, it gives CASSFTGPRFSYEQYF.

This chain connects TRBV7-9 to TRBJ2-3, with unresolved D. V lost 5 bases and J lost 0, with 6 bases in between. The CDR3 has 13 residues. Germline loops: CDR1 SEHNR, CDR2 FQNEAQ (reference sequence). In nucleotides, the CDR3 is TGTGCCAGCAGCGCCCAAAGCACAGATACGCAGTATTTT. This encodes CASSAQSTDTQYF.

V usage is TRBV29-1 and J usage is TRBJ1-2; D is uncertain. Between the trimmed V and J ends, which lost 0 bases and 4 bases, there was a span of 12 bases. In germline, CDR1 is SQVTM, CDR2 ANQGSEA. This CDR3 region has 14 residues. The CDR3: CSVEDPGVPYGYTF. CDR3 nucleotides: TGCAGCGTTGAAGATCCCGGGGTCCCCTATGGCTACACCTTC.

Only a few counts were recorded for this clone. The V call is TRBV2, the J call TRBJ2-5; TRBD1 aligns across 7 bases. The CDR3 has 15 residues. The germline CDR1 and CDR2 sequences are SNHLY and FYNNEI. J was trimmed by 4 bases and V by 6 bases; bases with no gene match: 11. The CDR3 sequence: CASSLEPTGIETQYF. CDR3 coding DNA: TGTGCCAGCAGCCTCGAACCGACAGGGATAGAGACCCAGTACTTC.

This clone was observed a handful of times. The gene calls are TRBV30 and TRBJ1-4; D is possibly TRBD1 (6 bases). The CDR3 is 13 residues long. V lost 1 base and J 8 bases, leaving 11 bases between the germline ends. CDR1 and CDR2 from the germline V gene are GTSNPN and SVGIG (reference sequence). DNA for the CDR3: TGTGCCTGGAGTGCAGGGGATAGGGAAAAACTGTTTTTT. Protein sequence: CAWSAGDREKLFF.